The 32 T cell receptor beta chains given below trace back to one sample, sequenced in a study of T cell responses to AZD1222 COVID-19 vaccine. Measured with immunoSEQ multiplex PCR; TCRdb has only the in-frame clones, and not every one. The table lists about 190,000 clones, roughly 88% of them singletons. The sequencing used peripheral blood, collected on day 0 of AZD1222 vaccination. The source is an adult in good health.

The rearrangement links TRBV7-2 to TRBJ2-7; TRBD1 or TRBD2 may be the D gene (5 bases each). This CDR3 spans 15 amino acids. CDR1 and CDR2 from the germline V gene are SGHTA and FQGNSA. The V and J ends lost 1 base and 0 bases respectively, with 10 bases between them. Written as DNA, the CDR3 is TGTGCCAGCAGCTTAGATGCAGGGAGCTCCTACGAGCAGTACTTC. This gives the protein CASSLDAGSSYEQYF.

This chain links TRBV5-1 with TRBJ2-7; TRBD1 aligns across 8 bases. CDR3 length: 15 amino acids. V lost 6 bases to trimming and J lost 4 bases; unmatched junction nucleotides: 12. Germline V gene lookup returns CDR1 SGHRS and CDR2 YFSETQ. CDR3 coding DNA: TGCGCCAGCAAGGTTTCTAGGACAGGGAAATACGAGCAGTACTTC. This codes for CASKVSRTGKYEQYF.

This chain connects TRBV5-6 to TRBJ2-7; 7 nucleotides align to TRBD2. Germline CDR1 and CDR2: SGHDT and YYEEEE. The CDR3 is 19 residues long. V was clipped by 1 base and J by 6 bases; unmatched bases: 22. The CDR3: CASSLPQEAGSFGLGEQYF. The DNA for the CDR3 is TGTGCCAGCAGCTTGCCCCAGGAAGCGGGGTCGTTCGGTCTGGGCGAGCAGTACTTC.

The chain joins TRBV2 to TRBJ1-4, with TRBD1 matching 9 bases. Trimming at V came to 5 bases and at J to 0 bases, leaving 7 bases not matched to a gene. The length of the CDR3 is 17 residues. Germline CDR1 reads SNHLY; CDR2 reads FYNNEI. This CDR3 reads CASSTRQGGSTNEKLFF. As DNA, the CDR3 is TGTGCCAGCAGTACAAGACAGGGGGGATCAACTAATGAAAAACTGTTTTTT.

This clone was seen once. The chain links TRBV15 to TRBJ1-1; maybe TRBD1 (6 bases). Germline V gene sequence: CDR1 LNHNV, CDR2 YYDKDF (reference sequence). The length of the CDR3 is 13 residues. V was pared by 2 bases and J by 7 bases, with 11 bases between. CDR3: CATSRTGLGEAFF. The DNA for the CDR3 is TGTGCCACCAGCAGAACAGGGTTGGGTGAAGCTTTCTTT.

The chain has TRBV5-4 and TRBJ2-3, with 11 bases aligning to TRBD2. Germline assignment: CDR1 SGHNT and CDR2 YYREEE (reference sequence). Unmatched junction bases numbered 5, after V lost 0 bases and J lost 5 bases. The CDR3 runs 16 residues. CDR3 protein: CASSLARGLAVDTQYF. CDR3 DNA: TGTGCCAGCAGCTTGGCCCGGGGACTAGCGGTAGATACGCAGTATTTT. Variable domain in full (rest from reference TRBV5-4 and TRBJ2-3): ETGVTQSPTHLIKTRGQQVTLRCSSQSGHNTVSWYQQALGQGPQFIFQYYREEENGRGNFPPRFSGLQFPNYSSELNVNALELDDSALYLCASSLARGLAVDTQYFGPGTRLTVL.

This clone was counted once. This chain links TRBV24-1 with TRBJ2-2; 11 positions agree with TRBD2. The CDR3 is 18 residues long. Germline CDR1 reads KGHDR; CDR2 reads SFDVKD. V shed 3 bases and J 5 bases; nucleotides not matched to a gene: 10. The CDR3 spells CATSDRASGGPFTGELFF. CDR3 coding DNA: TGTGCCACCAGTGATAGGGCTAGCGGGGGGCCCTTTACCGGGGAGCTGTTTTTT.

The chain combines TRBV2 with TRBJ2-7, with 9 nucleotides matching TRBD1. V shed 6 bases, J shed 4 bases, and the junction held 4 bases outside the gene matches. Germline CDR1 SNHLY, CDR2 FYNNEI. The CDR3 is made up of 13 amino acids. The CDR3 DNA reads as TGTGCCAGCAGGGGACAGGGAGAGTACGAGCAGTACTTC. Protein product: CASRGQGEYEQYF.

The V and J genes are TRBV25-1 and TRBJ2-2; 8 positions match TRBD1. This CDR3 has 18 amino acids. V lost 6 bases and J lost 0; bases outside the gene matches: 12. Germline-derived CDR1 and CDR2 are MGHDK and SYGVNS. The CDR3 loop is CASRESWTGLPNTGELFF. DNA for the CDR3: TGTGCCAGCAGAGAGTCCTGGACAGGGCTACCGAACACCGGGGAGCTGTTTTTT.

V usage is TRBV3-1 (or the pseudogene TRBV3-2) and J usage is TRBJ1-3; D is unclear. Trimming took 4 bases from V and 2 from J, leaving 9 bases between them. The germline CDR1 and CDR2 sequences are LGHDT and YNNKEL (reference sequence). CDR3 length: 14 residues. The CDR3 spells CASSPESAGNTIYF. CDR3 sequence (DNA): TGTGCCAGCAGCCCCGAGTCGGCTGGAAACACCATATATTTT.

The chain couples TRBV6-6 to TRBJ2-7, with 7 bases fitting TRBD1. The CDR3 contains 14 residues. Germline lookup yields CDR1 MNHNY and CDR2 SVGAGI (reference sequence). Germline trimming cut 6 bases from V and 3 bases from J; bases unmatched to any gene: 8. The CDR3 DNA is TGTGCCAGCAGACCCGGGACAGTGGACTACGAGCAGTACTTC. This codes for CASRPGTVDYEQYF.

V gene TRBV10-1 combines with J gene TRBJ2-3; D is ambiguous. V lost 6 bases, J lost 4 bases, and 11 bases lay in between. Germline V gene sequence: CDR1 WNHNN, CDR2 SYGVQD (reference sequence). This CDR3 has 13 amino acids. The CDR3 spells CASSVTPPDTQYF. CDR3 DNA: TGCGCCAGCAGCGTTACTCCTCCAGATACGCAGTATTTT.

V usage is TRBV24-1 and J usage is TRBJ2-1, with TRBD2 matching 11 bases. The CDR3 runs to 13 residues. The trim removed 4 bases at V and 12 bases at J, leaving 4 bases unmatched. Germline V gene lookup returns CDR1 KGHDR and CDR2 SFDVKD. The CDR3 sequence: CATSDQTSGAQFF. CDR3 DNA: TGTGCCACCAGTGACCAGACTAGCGGGGCGCAGTTCTTC.

V is TRBV6-1 and J is TRBJ2-2; unclear D gene. The CDR3 consists of 13 residues. Germline assignment: CDR1 MNHNS and CDR2 SASEGT. V was trimmed by 2 bases and J by 10 bases, leaving 11 bases between them. CDR3 nucleotide sequence: TGTGCCAGCAGTGAATTAGGGCCCGTGGAGCTGTTTTTT. Translated, it gives CASSELGPVELFF.

The rearrangement uses TRBV11-1 and TRBJ1-1; 7 bases align to TRBD1. J gave up 2 bases and V 1 base, and 7 bases lay outside the gene matches. Germline-derived CDR1 and CDR2 are SGHAT and FQDESV (reference sequence). This CDR3 is 16 amino acids long. The CDR3 protein is CASSLVRNRGNTEAFF. The CDR3 coding sequence is TGTGCCAGCAGCTTAGTGCGTAACAGGGGAAACACTGAAGCTTTCTTT.

The chain carries TRBV28 and TRBJ2-7; tentatively, D is TRBD1 (6 bases). Germline V gene lookup returns CDR1 MDHEN and CDR2 SYDVKM. V lost 4 bases and J lost 4, with 23 bases in between. The CDR3 sequence is 17 residues long. The chain's CDR3 is CASSSLWPSNQGYEQYF. CDR3 DNA sequence: TGTGCCAGCAGTTCTCTATGGCCCAGTAATCAGGGGTACGAGCAGTACTTC.

The chain is built from TRBV29-1 and TRBJ1-1; the D is unclear. The CDR3 length is 13 residues. Germline assignment: CDR1 SQVTM and CDR2 ANQGSEA. V was shortened by 4 bases and J by 6 bases, with 15 bases between the two germline ends. This CDR3 reads CSVGLGTYPEAFF. CDR3 coding DNA: TGCAGCGTTGGTTTGGGTACTTACCCTGAAGCTTTCTTT.

The chain employs TRBV6-5 and TRBJ1-2; no clear D gene. Germline-derived CDR1 and CDR2 are MNHEY and SVGAGI. The CDR3 is 16 amino acids. The ends were cut back, 0 bases at V and 2 bases at J, with 13 bases in the middle. The CDR3 reads CASSYSIDGENYGYTF. The CDR3 DNA follows: TGTGCCAGCAGTTACTCGATCGATGGGGAAAACTATGGCTACACCTTC.

The chain recombines TRBV7-2 with TRBJ1-1, with D possibly matching TRBD1 (5 bases). V lost 1 base to trimming and J lost 11 bases, with 17 bases between them. CDR3 length: 14 residues. Per germline, CDR1 SGHTA and CDR2 FQGNSA. CDR3 in DNA: TGTGCCAGCAGCTTAGGGAATACGGGGCAAGAGGCTTTCTTT. Protein product: CASSLGNTGQEAFF.

This clone was recorded a few times. The chain combines TRBV6-2 or TRBV6-3 with TRBJ1-1; D gene unclear. The V end was cut by 0 bases, the J end by 6 bases, with 5 bases between. Germline CDR1 MNHEY, CDR2 SVGEGT. This CDR3 has 12 residues. The CDR3 reads CASSYSGSEAFF. CDR3 coding DNA: TGTGCCAGCAGTTACTCAGGCTCTGAAGCTTTCTTT.

The rearrangement uses TRBV6-4 and TRBJ1-5, with 10 bases aligning to TRBD1. The CDR3 has 14 residues. CDR1 and CDR2 from the germline V gene are MRHNA and SNTAGT. J gave up 7 bases and V 5 bases, and 5 bases lay outside the gene matches. The CDR3 nucleotides are TGTGCCAGCAGTTCGACAGGGGGCGAGCAGCCCCAGCATTTT. Translation: CASSSTGGEQPQHF.

The rearrangement joins TRBV5-1 to TRBJ1-1; tentatively, D is TRBD1 (5 bases). The CDR3 has 12 amino acids. The V and J ends lost 5 bases and 5 bases respectively, with 10 bases between them. The V gene's germline CDR1 is SGHRS and CDR2 YFSETQ. CDR3 amino acids: CASRGRGTEAFF. CDR3 coding DNA: TGCGCCAGCAGAGGGCGGGGGACTGAAGCTTTCTTT.

The chain employs TRBV7-2 and TRBJ1-6; possible D gene TRBD1, 6 bases. Germline V gene sequence: CDR1 SGHTA, CDR2 FQGNSA. The CDR3 totals 16 residues. The V gene lost 2 bases and the J gene lost 9 bases, with 17 bases spanning the gap. The CDR3 region is CASSLPLQGLPSPLHF. CDR3 nucleotide sequence: TGTGCCAGCAGCTTACCCTTACAGGGTCTGCCTTCACCCCTCCACTTT.

The chain uses TRBV6-9 and TRBJ2-7; D is unresolved. The germline gives CDR1 MNHGY, CDR2 SVAAGI. With 5 bases removed from V and 6 bases from J, the gap between germline ends came to 14 bases. This CDR3 contains 13 residues. The CDR3 DNA reads TGTGCCAGCAGTCCCTTCTTCGGCAGCGAGCAGTACTTC. This sequence encodes CASSPFFGSEQYF.

V is TRBV28 and J is TRBJ2-5; D may be TRBD2 (6 bases). The V and J ends lost 6 bases and 5 bases respectively, with 13 bases between them. CDR1 and CDR2 (germline): MDHEN, SYDVKM. The CDR3 is 13 amino acids. Here the CDR3 DNA reads TGTGCCAGCAGATCTGGGGGGAAGGAGACCCAGTACTTC. Translation: CASRSGGKETQYF.

This chain uses TRBV6-1 with TRBJ2-7, with TRBD2 matching over 8 bases. The CDR3 is 16 amino acids. Trimming took 0 bases from V and 6 from J; bases not matched to a gene: 10. Germline CDR1 is MNHNS and CDR2 is SASEGT. CDR3 protein: CASSEAAPGLVFEQYF. CDR3 coding DNA: TGTGCCAGCAGTGAAGCAGCTCCGGGACTAGTTTTCGAGCAGTACTTC.

V gene TRBV5-1 combines with J gene TRBJ2-2; possible D gene TRBD1, 5 bases. CDR1 SGHRS and CDR2 YFSETQ come from the germline V gene. V gave up 4 bases and J gave up 4 bases, with 20 bases separating them. The CDR3 is 17 amino acids. CDR3 nucleotide sequence: TGCGCCAGCAGCACGGCTACCTCAGGGTTAAGCACCGGGGAGCTGTTTTTT. As protein: CASSTATSGLSTGELFF.

V gene TRBV19 combines with J gene TRBJ2-4; the D is unclear. This CDR3 is built from 14 residues. V dropped 5 bases and J dropped 0 bases, with 8 bases sitting between them. CDR1 is LNHDA, CDR2 SQIVND, per germline (reference sequence). CDR3 nucleotides: TGTGCCAGTAGTTTTCTGGTAGCCAAAAACATTCAGTACTTC. The encoded protein is CASSFLVAKNIQYF.

The V call is TRBV19, the J call TRBJ2-1; 13 bases line up with TRBD2. This CDR3 spans 18 amino acids. Germline V gene sequence: CDR1 LNHDA, CDR2 SQIVND (reference sequence). Trimming removed 0 bases from V and 8 bases from J; junction bases left unmatched: 10. The CDR3 region is CASSIDPKTSGRKDEQFF. As DNA, the CDR3 is TGTGCCAGTAGTATAGATCCAAAGACTAGCGGGAGGAAAGATGAGCAGTTCTTC.

The chain recombines TRBV2 with TRBJ2-3; 11 nucleotides match TRBD2. The V and J ends lost 6 bases and 4 bases, in that order; junction bases with no gene match: 6. Germline lookup yields CDR1 SNHLY and CDR2 FYNNEI. This CDR3 has 15 residues. The CDR3: CASSYSGGASDTQYF. CDR3 DNA sequence: TGTGCCAGCAGCTATAGCGGGGGGGCATCAGATACGCAGTATTTT.

V gene TRBV7-9 combines with J gene TRBJ1-1; TRBD1 might be the D (5 bases). There are 16 residues in the CDR3. Germline CDR1 SEHNR, CDR2 FQNEAQ (reference sequence). Trimming left V 0 bases short and J 1 base short, with 12 bases between. The CDR3 protein is CASSLALSGTNTEAFF. The CDR3 bases are TGTGCCAGCAGCTTAGCGCTAAGTGGGACGAACACTGAAGCTTTCTTT.

J is TRBJ1-1 and V is TRBV10-1; 7 bases are shared with TRBD1. Losses at the gene ends were 5 bases for V and 13 bases for J; bases not matched to a gene: 16. Germline V gives CDR1 WNHNN, CDR2 SYGVQD (reference sequence). The CDR3 extends over 14 amino acids. The CDR3 here is CASSSSSRQGKVFF. The CDR3 DNA reads as TGCGCCAGCAGTTCAAGTTCCAGACAGGGTAAAGTTTTCTTT.